Presented here are 25 T cell receptor beta chains from one specimen sequenced in a study of blood T cell repertoires in COVID-19. Sequencing used immunoSEQ multiplex PCR; TCRdb keeps in-frame clones, though not all of them. The table has some 120,000 clones, about four fifths seen once; the top ten hold around 10%. The sample taken for sequencing was peripheral blood. The receptors stem from a human donor in a cohort sampled during active COVID-19.

The V gene is TRBV6-6, the J gene TRBJ1-1; D ambiguous. The CDR3 is made up of 12 amino acids. Germline-derived CDR1 and CDR2 are MNHNY and SVGAGI (reference sequence). V shed 6 bases and J shed 5 bases, with 10 bases lying between them. The DNA of the CDR3 is TGTGCCAGCAGCCCCTACAGTACTGAAGCTTTCTTT. Protein sequence: CASSPYSTEAFF.

The V call is TRBV9, the J call TRBJ2-5; 8 nucleotides align to TRBD2. V trimming: 0 bases; J trimming: 5 bases; junction bases outside the gene matches: 12. Germline CDR1 SGDLS, CDR2 YYNGEE. CDR3 length: 17 residues. CDR3 in DNA: TGTGCCAGCAGCGTAGCCGGGCGGGGGGACCTTGGGGAGACCCAGTACTTC. It translates to CASSVAGRGDLGETQYF.

The V and J genes are TRBV5-1 and TRBJ2-7; possible D gene TRBD1, 6 bases. Germline V gene data show CDR1 as SGHRS and CDR2 as YFSETQ. This CDR3 is 13 amino acids long. V shed 4 bases and J shed 0 bases, with 8 bases lying between them. The CDR3 DNA sequence: TGCGCCAGCAGCCGGGACATCTCCTACGAGCAGTACTTC. Amino acid sequence: CASSRDISYEQYF. Using reference TRBV5-1 and TRBJ2-7 for the parts outside the CDR3, the full variable domain is KAGVTQTPRYLIKTRGQQVTLSCSPISGHRSVSWYQQTPGQGLQFLFEYFSETQRNKGNFPGRFSGRQFSNSRSEMNVSTLELGDSALYLCASSRDISYEQYFGPGTRLTVT.

Remarks on this clone: The sample holds other DNA sequences that translate to the same CDR3. This chain uses TRBV7-2 with TRBJ2-1, with 13 nucleotides matching TRBD2. Germline V gene data show CDR1 as SGHTA and CDR2 as FQGNSA. The CDR3 consists of 18 residues. J gave up 0 bases and V 5 bases, and 7 bases lay outside the gene matches. The CDR3 nucleotides read TGTGCCAGCAGCCCAGGGACTAGCGGGGCAAGCTCCTACAATGAGCAGTTCTTC. Protein product: CASSPGTSGASSYNEQFF.

The rearrangement joins TRBV5-1 to TRBJ1-6, with no clear D. CDR3 length equals 16 residues. With 0 bases removed from V and 8 bases from J, the gap between germline ends came to 15 bases. Per germline, CDR1 SGHRS and CDR2 YFSETQ. Here the CDR3 DNA reads TGCGCCAGCAGCTTGGCCCTCGGCGGCGGTGATTCACCCCTCCACTTT. This encodes CASSLALGGGDSPLHF. Together with reference TRBV5-1 and TRBJ1-6, the CDR3 gives the full variable domain: KAGVTQTPRYLIKTRGQQVTLSCSPISGHRSVSWYQQTPGQGLQFLFEYFSETQRNKGNFPGRFSGRQFSNSRSEMNVSTLELGDSALYLCASSLALGGGDSPLHFGNGTRLTVT.

This chain connects TRBV29-1 to TRBJ2-2; D not certain. Per the germline V gene, CDR1 is SQVTM and CDR2 is ANQGSEA. Trimming removed 6 bases from V and 2 bases from J, with 4 bases in between. The CDR3 length is 11 residues. The CDR3 bases are TGCAGCGTGTTAAACACCGGGGAGCTGTTTTTT. Translating it yields CSVLNTGELFF.

The gene calls are TRBV7-9 and TRBJ2-3, with 9 positions matching TRBD1. Germline V CDR1 and CDR2: SEHNR, FQNEAQ (reference sequence). With V trimmed by 5 bases and J by 5 bases, 5 bases remained unmatched. There are 14 residues in the CDR3. In DNA form, the CDR3 reads TGTGCCAGCAGCGTGGGACAGGGAATAGATACGCAGTATTTT. Translated, it gives CASSVGQGIDTQYF.

V usage is TRBV28 and J usage is TRBJ2-3; D perhaps matches TRBD2 (5 bases). CDR1 is MDHEN and CDR2 is SYDVKM in the germline V gene. This CDR3 has 15 residues. V was trimmed by 3 bases and J by 0 bases, leaving 10 bases between them. The CDR3 sequence: CASSFLPGSTDTQYF. The CDR3 nucleotides read TGTGCCAGCAGTTTTCTCCCGGGGAGCACAGATACGCAGTATTTT. Full variable domain (remainder filled in from reference TRBV28 and TRBJ2-3): DVKVTQSSRYLVKRTGEKVFLECVQDMDHENMFWYRQDPGLGLRLIYFSYDVKMKEKGDIPEGYSVSREKKERFSLILESASTNQTSMYLCASSFLPGSTDTQYFGPGTRLTVL.

The rearrangement links TRBV3-1 (or the pseudogene TRBV3-2) to TRBJ2-3, with TRBD2 matching over 9 bases. The CDR3 is made up of 17 amino acids. Trimming took 0 bases from V and 0 from J; bases not matched to a gene: 4. Germline V gives CDR1 LGHDT, CDR2 YNNKEL (reference sequence). CDR3 sequence: CASSQEGTSGSTDTQYF. CDR3 nucleotides: TGTGCCAGCAGCCAAGAAGGAACTAGCGGGAGCACAGATACGCAGTATTTT.

This clone showed up many times. The chain is built from TRBV2 and TRBJ1-4, with TRBD1 identical over 9 bases. Germline CDR1 SNHLY, CDR2 FYNNEI. V was clipped by 6 bases and J by 8 bases; unmatched bases: 10. CDR3 size: 15 residues. The CDR3 DNA reads as TGTGCCAGCAGATACTACGGGACAGGGAGCGAAAAACTGTTTTTT. It codes for CASRYYGTGSEKLFF. The complete variable domain, with remaining parts taken from reference TRBV2 and TRBJ1-4, reads EPEVTQTPSHQVTQMGQEVILRCVPISNHLYFYWYRQILGQKVEFLVSFYNNEISEKSEIFDDQFSVERPDGSNFTLKIRSTKLEDSAMYFCASRYYGTGSEKLFFGSGTQLSVL.

This chain connects TRBV3-1 (or the pseudogene TRBV3-2) to TRBJ1-1, with a tentative D call TRBD1 (5 bases). Germline assignment: CDR1 LGHDT and CDR2 YNNKEL (reference sequence). V gave up 2 bases and J gave up 1 base, with 8 bases separating them. This CDR3 contains 14 residues. CDR3 sequence (DNA): TGTGCCAGCAGCCAACAGGGTGGGAACACTGAAGCTTTCTTT. This translates into CASSQQGGNTEAFF.

This chain links TRBV12-5 with TRBJ1-4, with D maybe TRBD1 (5 bases). The CDR3 spans 16 residues. CDR1 is LGHNT and CDR2 is FRNRAP in the germline V gene. V was pared by 2 bases and J by 5 bases, with 15 bases between. CDR3: CASGLLGHATNEKLFF. CDR3 coding DNA: TGTGCTAGTGGTTTGCTAGGACACGCTACCAATGAAAAACTGTTTTTT.

The V call is TRBV27, the J call TRBJ1-1; D call uncertain. Trimming removed 0 bases from V and 1 base from J, with 6 bases in between. This CDR3 spans 14 amino acids. In germline, CDR1 is MNHEY, CDR2 SMNVEV (reference sequence). In DNA form, the CDR3 reads TGTGCCAGCAGTTTATCACACACGAACACTGAAGCTTTCTTT. This sequence encodes CASSLSHTNTEAFF.

The chain combines TRBV5-1 with TRBJ2-3, with a weak D call TRBD2 (7 bases). The CDR3 totals 17 residues. Germline V gene sequence: CDR1 SGHRS, CDR2 YFSETQ. With 4 bases removed from V and 8 bases from J, the gap between germline ends came to 26 bases. CDR3 protein: CASSRTAGALGLATQYF. Here the CDR3 DNA reads TGCGCCAGCAGCCGGACGGCGGGGGCCTTAGGTCTCGCTACGCAGTATTTT.

The V and J genes are TRBV7-9 and TRBJ2-2, with TRBD2 matching 14 bases. With 2 bases clipped from V and 2 bases from J, the junction kept 4 bases outside the gene matches. Germline-derived CDR1 and CDR2 are SEHNR and FQNEAQ (reference sequence). This CDR3 comprises 18 residues. The DNA of the CDR3 is TGTGCCAGCAGCTTAACGGGACTAGCGGGGGACAACACCGGGGAGCTGTTTTTT. It encodes CASSLTGLAGDNTGELFF. Together with reference TRBV7-9 and TRBJ2-2, the CDR3 gives the full variable domain: DTGVSQNPRHKITKRGQNVTFRCDPISEHNRLYWYRQTLGQGPEFLTYFQNEAQLEKSRLLSDRFSAERPKGSFSTLEIQRTEQGDSAMYLCASSLTGLAGDNTGELFFGEGSRLTVL.

The chain recombines TRBV3-1 (or the pseudogene TRBV3-2) with TRBJ2-7; 12 bases are shared with TRBD2. The CDR3 is made up of 19 amino acids. Germline V CDR1 and CDR2: LGHDT, YNNKEL (reference sequence). Trimming removed 1 base from V and 2 bases from J; junction bases left unmatched: 12. Here the CDR3 DNA reads TGTGCCAGCAGCCAAGGTGCTAGCGGGGGGGCAAATTTCCCCTACGAGCAGTACTTC. Its translation: CASSQGASGGANFPYEQYF.

The V call is TRBV5-1, the J call TRBJ1-1; D gene unclear. The germline V gene encodes CDR1 SGHRS and CDR2 YFSETQ. V was clipped by 3 bases and J by 1 base, with 13 bases between them. CDR3 size: 15 residues. The CDR3 loop is CASSWERGGNTEAFF. The CDR3 DNA reads TGCGCCAGCAGCTGGGAACGAGGAGGGAACACTGAAGCTTTCTTT. Together with reference TRBV5-1 and TRBJ1-1, the CDR3 gives the full variable domain: KAGVTQTPRYLIKTRGQQVTLSCSPISGHRSVSWYQQTPGQGLQFLFEYFSETQRNKGNFPGRFSGRQFSNSRSEMNVSTLELGDSALYLCASSWERGGNTEAFFGQGTRLTVV.

This clone appeared a few times. The gene calls are TRBV18 and TRBJ2-7; TRBD1 matches 9 bases. After removal of 6 bases from V and 0 bases from J, the junction contained 6 bases not matched to a gene. Germline V gene sequence: CDR1 KGHSH, CDR2 LQKENI. This CDR3 comprises 15 residues. In DNA form, the CDR3 reads TGTGCCAGCTCGCCCGGGACAGGGAGCTCCTACGAGCAGTACTTC. This encodes CASSPGTGSSYEQYF.

The V and J genes are TRBV5-8 and TRBJ2-5; the D is unclear. This CDR3 is built from 12 residues. Germline assignment: CDR1 SGHTS and CDR2 YDEGEE. The V end lost 4 bases, the J end lost 5 bases, and 9 bases lay between the germline ends. The CDR3 DNA is TGTGCCAGCAGCCCCGGTTGGGAGACCCAGTACTTC. Amino acid sequence: CASSPGWETQYF.

This sequence joins TRBV4-3 and TRBJ2-5; D is undetermined. The CDR3 runs 15 residues. Germline V gene lookup returns CDR1 LGHNA and CDR2 YSLEER. V was trimmed by 0 bases and J by 2 bases, leaving 10 bases between them. In nucleotides, the CDR3 is TGCGCCAGCAGCCAAGATTTTGGCGGTCAAGAGACCCAGTACTTC. Translation: CASSQDFGGQETQYF.

The V gene is TRBV5-1, the J gene TRBJ1-4; 9 bases agree with TRBD1. Germline CDR1 SGHRS, CDR2 YFSETQ. CDR3 length equals 15 residues. Trimming cost V 0 bases and J 10 bases; bases outside gene matches: 7. The CDR3 bases are TGCGCCAGCAGCTTGGCGGGACAGGGTTTCTCAAAACTGTTTTTT. This encodes CASSLAGQGFSKLFF.

The J gene is TRBJ2-1, the V gene TRBV11-2, with TRBD1 matching over 9 bases. Per germline, CDR1 SGHAT and CDR2 FQNNGV. V shed 5 bases, J shed 2 bases, and the junction held 4 bases outside the gene matches. The CDR3 contains 15 residues. In DNA, the CDR3 is TGTGCCAGCAGCCGGGACAGGGACCCCTACAATGAGCAGTTCTTC. This encodes CASSRDRDPYNEQFF. Full variable domain (missing parts from reference TRBV11-2 and TRBJ2-1): EAGVAQSPRYKIIEKRQSVAFWCNPISGHATLYWYQQILGQGPKLLIQFQNNGVVDDSQLPKDRFSAERLKGVDSTLKIQPAKLEDSAVYLCASSRDRDPYNEQFFGPGTRLTVL.

This clone came up once. The rearrangement joins TRBV9 to TRBJ2-1; D gene unclear. CDR3 length: 13 residues. The germline V and J ends were trimmed by 2 bases and 6 bases, with 9 bases remaining between them. Germline V lookup: CDR1 SGDLS, CDR2 YYNGEE. In nucleotides, the CDR3 is TGTGCCAGCAGCGTTACGACTGGCAATGAGCAGTTCTTC. It translates to CASSVTTGNEQFF. Looking up the rest from reference TRBV9 and TRBJ2-1 gives the full variable domain: DSGVTQTPKHLITATGQRVTLRCSPRSGDLSVYWYQQSLDQGLQFLIQYYNGEERAKGNILERFSAQQFPDLHSELNLSSLELGDSALYFCASSVTTGNEQFFGPGTRLTVL.

This chain joins TRBV6-6 and TRBJ1-1, with D unclear. The V gene's germline CDR1 is MNHNY and CDR2 SVGAGI (reference sequence). CDR3 length: 13 residues. The V gene lost 8 bases and the J gene lost 0 bases, with 10 bases spanning the gap. CDR3 region: CASLSGMNTEAFF. The CDR3 bases are TGTGCCAGCCTCTCGGGGATGAACACTGAAGCTTTCTTT.

This rearrangement joins TRBV28 to TRBJ2-7, with a tentative D call TRBD2 (5 bases). V lost 6 bases to trimming and J lost 2 bases, with 8 bases between them. From germline, CDR1 is MDHEN and CDR2 SYDVKM. The CDR3 contains 12 residues. The CDR3: CASRSEAYEQYF. CDR3 bases: TGTGCCAGCAGATCGGAGGCCTACGAGCAGTACTTC.